Sequencing of this T cell receptor beta chain was carried out in a study of blood T cell repertoires in COVID-19. Study details: Samples came from the United States, Italy and Spain, spanning acute and convalescent COVID-19. The analysed material was cDNA or gDNA that came from T cells, B-cell-depleted T cells, or PBMCs.

In the study's own analysis: Reference gene primer amplification yielded estimated nucleated cell counts. TCRdb's copy holds only in-frame clones and misses some; the assay was immunoSEQ multiplex PCR. That table is the source of V, J and clone size, and D and trimming were worked out from the DNA. The sample has 120,000 or so clones; about four fifths are singletons. Germline V gene data show CDR1 as LNHDA and CDR2 as SQIVND (reference sequence). The V end was cut by 2 bases, the J end by 5 bases, with 13 bases between. The CDR3 covers 16 residues. The sequenced sample consisted of peripheral blood. The source is a man aged 35-49 years with active or convalescent COVID-19. The V and J genes are TRBV19 and TRBJ1-6, with D perhaps TRBD1 (5 bases). CDR3 sequence: CASSILGVGDNSPLHF. The CDR3 DNA is TGTGCCAGTAGTATACTAGGGGTTGGTGATAATTCACCCCTCCACTTT. The variable domain in full, with the rest retrieved from reference TRBV19 and TRBJ1-6, is DGGITQSPKYLFRKEGQNVTLSCEQNLNHDAMYWYRQDPGQGLRLIYYSQIVNDFQKGDIAEGYSVSREKKESFPLTVTSAQKNPTAFYLCASSILGVGDNSPLHFGNGTRLTVT.